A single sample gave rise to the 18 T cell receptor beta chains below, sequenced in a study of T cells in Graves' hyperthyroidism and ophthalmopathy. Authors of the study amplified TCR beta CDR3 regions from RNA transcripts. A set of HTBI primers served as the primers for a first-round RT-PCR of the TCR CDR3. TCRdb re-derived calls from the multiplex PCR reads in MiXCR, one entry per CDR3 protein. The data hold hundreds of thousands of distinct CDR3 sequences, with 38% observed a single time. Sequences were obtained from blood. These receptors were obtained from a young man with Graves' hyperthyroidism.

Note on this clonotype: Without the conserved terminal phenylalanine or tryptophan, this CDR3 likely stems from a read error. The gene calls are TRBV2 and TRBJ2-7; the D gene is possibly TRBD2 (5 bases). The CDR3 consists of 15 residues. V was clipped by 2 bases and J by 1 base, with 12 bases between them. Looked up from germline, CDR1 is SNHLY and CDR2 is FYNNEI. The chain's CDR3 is CASSELRESSYEQYL. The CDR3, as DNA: TGTGCCAGCAGTGAACTAAGGGAGAGTTCCTACGAGCAGTACCTC.

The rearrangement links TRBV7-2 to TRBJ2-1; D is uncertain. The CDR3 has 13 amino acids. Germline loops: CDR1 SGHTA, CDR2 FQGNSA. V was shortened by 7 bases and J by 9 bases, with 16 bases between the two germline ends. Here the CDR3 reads CASIGVRHGEQFF. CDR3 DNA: TGTGCCAGCATAGGAGTCCGCCATGGTGAGCAGTTCTTC.

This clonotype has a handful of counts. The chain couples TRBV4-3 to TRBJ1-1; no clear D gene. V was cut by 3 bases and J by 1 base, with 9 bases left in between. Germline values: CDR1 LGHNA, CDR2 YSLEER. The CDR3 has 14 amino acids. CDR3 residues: CASSQRQTNTEAFF. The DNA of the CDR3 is TGCGCCAGCAGCCAGAGGCAGACGAACACTGAAGCTTTCTTT.

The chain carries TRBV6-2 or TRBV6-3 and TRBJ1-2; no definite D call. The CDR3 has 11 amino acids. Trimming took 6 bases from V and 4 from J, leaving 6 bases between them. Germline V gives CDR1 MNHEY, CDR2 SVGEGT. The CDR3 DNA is TGTGCCAGCAGAAGAGCCTATGGCTACACCTTC. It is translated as CASRRAYGYTF.

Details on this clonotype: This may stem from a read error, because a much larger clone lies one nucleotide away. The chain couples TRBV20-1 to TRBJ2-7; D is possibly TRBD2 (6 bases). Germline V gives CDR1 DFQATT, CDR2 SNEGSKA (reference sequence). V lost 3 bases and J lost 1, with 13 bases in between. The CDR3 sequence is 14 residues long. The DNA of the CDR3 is TGCAGTGCTAGTGCGGGGATAGGGTCCTACGAGCAGTACTTC. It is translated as CSASAGIGSYEQYF.

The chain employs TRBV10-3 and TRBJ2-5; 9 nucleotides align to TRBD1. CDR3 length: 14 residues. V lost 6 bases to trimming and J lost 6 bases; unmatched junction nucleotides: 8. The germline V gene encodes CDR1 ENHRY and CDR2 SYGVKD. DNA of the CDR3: TGTGCCATCAGACCGACAGGGGGTATGCAGACCCAGTACTTC. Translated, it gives CAIRPTGGMQTQYF.

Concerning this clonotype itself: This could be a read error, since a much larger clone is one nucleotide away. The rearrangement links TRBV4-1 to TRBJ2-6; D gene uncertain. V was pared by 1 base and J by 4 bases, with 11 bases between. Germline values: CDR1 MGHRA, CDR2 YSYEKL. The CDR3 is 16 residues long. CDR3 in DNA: TGCGCCAGCAGCCAAGGTCTGGGTGCCGGGGCCAACGTCCTGACTTTC. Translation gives CASSQGLGAGANVLTF.

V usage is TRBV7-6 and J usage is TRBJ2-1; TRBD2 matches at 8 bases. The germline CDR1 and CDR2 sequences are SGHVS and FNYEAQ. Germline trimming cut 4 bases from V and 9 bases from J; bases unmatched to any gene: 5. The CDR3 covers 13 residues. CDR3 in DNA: TGTGCCAGCAGCTCGGGGGGGGAGGCTGAGCAGTTCTTC. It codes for CASSSGGEAEQFF.

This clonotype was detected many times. The CDR3 coding sequence is TGTGCCACCAGCAGAGTCGGCGGAACCTACGAGCAGTACTTC. Translating it yields CATSRVGGTYEQYF. The chain links TRBV15 to TRBJ2-7, with D unresolved. Germline CDR1 LNHNV, CDR2 YYDKDF (reference sequence). The CDR3 has 14 residues. The germline V and J ends were trimmed by 1 base and 2 bases, with 9 bases remaining between them.

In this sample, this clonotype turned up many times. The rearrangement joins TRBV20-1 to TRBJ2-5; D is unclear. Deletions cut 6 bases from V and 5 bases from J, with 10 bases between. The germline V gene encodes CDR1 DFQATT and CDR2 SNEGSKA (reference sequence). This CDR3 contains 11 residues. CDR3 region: CSASVWETQYF. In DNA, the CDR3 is TGCAGTGCGTCAGTCTGGGAGACCCAGTACTTC.

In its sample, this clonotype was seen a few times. The CDR3 is CSAPTSGRTKTQYF. CDR3 in DNA: TGCAGTGCTCCGACTAGCGGGAGGACAAAGACCCAGTACTTC. The chain uses TRBV20-1 and TRBJ2-5; TRBD2 aligns across 13 bases. CDR1 is DFQATT and CDR2 is SNEGSKA in the germline V gene (reference sequence). This CDR3 contains 14 residues. The trim removed 5 bases at V and 6 bases at J, leaving 6 bases unmatched.

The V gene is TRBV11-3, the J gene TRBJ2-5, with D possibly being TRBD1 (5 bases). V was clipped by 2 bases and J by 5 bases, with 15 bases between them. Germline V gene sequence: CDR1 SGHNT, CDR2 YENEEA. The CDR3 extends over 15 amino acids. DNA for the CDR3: TGTGCCAGCAGCTTATTGCAGGGTATCGGGGAGACCCAGTACTTC. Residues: CASSLLQGIGETQYF.

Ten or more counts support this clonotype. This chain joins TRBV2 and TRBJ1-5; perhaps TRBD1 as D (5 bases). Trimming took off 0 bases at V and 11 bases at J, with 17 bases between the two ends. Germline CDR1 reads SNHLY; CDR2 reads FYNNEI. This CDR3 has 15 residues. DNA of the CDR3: TGTGCCAGCAGTGAAGCGGGGCAGTGGGGCGGGACCCAGCATTTT. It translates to CASSEAGQWGGTQHF.

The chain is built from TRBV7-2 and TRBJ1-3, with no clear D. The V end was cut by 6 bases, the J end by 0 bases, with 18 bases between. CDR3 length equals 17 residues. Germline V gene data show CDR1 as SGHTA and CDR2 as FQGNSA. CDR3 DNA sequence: TGTGCCAGCAGTCTTACCTGGACGGTGAACTCTGGAAACACCATATATTTT. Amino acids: CASSLTWTVNSGNTIYF.

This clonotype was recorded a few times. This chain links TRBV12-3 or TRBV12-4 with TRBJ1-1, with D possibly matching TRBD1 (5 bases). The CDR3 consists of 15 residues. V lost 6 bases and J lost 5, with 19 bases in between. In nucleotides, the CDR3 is TGTGCCAGCAGGGTCAGGGCAAGGTTGAGAACTGAAGCTTTCTTT. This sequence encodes CASRVRARLRTEAFF.

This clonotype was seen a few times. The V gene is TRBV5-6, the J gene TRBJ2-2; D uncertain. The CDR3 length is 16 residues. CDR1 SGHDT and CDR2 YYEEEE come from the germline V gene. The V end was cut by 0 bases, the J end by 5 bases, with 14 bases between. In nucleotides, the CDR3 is TGTGCCAGCAGCTTGGATTGGGCCTTAGTGACCGGGGAGCTGTTTTTT. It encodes CASSLDWALVTGELFF.

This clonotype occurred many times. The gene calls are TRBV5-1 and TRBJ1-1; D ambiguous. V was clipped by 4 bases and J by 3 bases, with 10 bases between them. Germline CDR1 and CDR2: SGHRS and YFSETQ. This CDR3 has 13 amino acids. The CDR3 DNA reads TGCGCCAGCAGCGGTGTCAGCGACACTGAAGCTTTCTTT. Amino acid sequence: CASSGVSDTEAFF.

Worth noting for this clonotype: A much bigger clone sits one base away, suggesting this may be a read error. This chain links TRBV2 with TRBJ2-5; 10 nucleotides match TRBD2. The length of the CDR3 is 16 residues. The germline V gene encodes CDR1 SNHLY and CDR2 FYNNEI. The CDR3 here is CASSIRTSGTQEAQYF. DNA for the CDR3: TGTGCCAGCAGTATACGGACTAGCGGCACCCAAGAGGCCCAGTACTTC.